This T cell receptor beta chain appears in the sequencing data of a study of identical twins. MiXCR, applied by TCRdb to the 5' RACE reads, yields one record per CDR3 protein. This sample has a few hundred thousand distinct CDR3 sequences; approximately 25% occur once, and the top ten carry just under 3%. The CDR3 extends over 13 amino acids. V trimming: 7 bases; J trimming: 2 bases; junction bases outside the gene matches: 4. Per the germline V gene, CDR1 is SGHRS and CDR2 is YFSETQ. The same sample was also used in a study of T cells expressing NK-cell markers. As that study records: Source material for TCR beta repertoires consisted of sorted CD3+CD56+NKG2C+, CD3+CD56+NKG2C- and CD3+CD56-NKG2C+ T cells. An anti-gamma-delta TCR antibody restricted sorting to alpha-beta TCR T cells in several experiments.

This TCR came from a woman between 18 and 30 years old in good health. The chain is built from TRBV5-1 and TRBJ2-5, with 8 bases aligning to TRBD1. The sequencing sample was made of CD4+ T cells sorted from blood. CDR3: CASFRTGQETQYF. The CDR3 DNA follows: TGCGCCAGCTTTCGGACAGGGCAAGAGACCCAGTACTTC.